The sequence of this T cell receptor (beta chain) was determined in a study of beta chain features in type 1 diabetes (dated by TCRdb to the late 2010s). Background for the entire study: Patients and healthy donors did not differ in mean age, gender distribution, total cell number or subset yield. Naive and central memory subsets were obtained from all 28 donors, but regulatory and stem cell-like memory subsets were isolated from only 8 patients and roughly 8 healthy donors. The study compared TCRB repertoires of sorted circulating CD4+ T cell subsets between recently diagnosed type 1 diabetes patients and matched healthy donors. A total of about 110,000,000 sorted cells were examined across all samples, and a strong correlation was observed between cell number per subset and RNA yield. The paper's findings and limits, for the study overall: Because cDNA rather than genomic DNA was sequenced, highly expressing activated cells could have been over-represented, although no difference in activation and CD3 levels was found between groups. Patients with type 1 diabetes made fewer insertions and deleted more nucleotides at VDJ recombination sites, implying thymic rearrangement abnormalities. Because the HLA sub-analyses included only small numbers of individuals, any influence of HLA type on TCRB rearrangement was left unresolved. The naive, central memory and regulatory TCRB repertoires appeared to resemble one another more closely among patients than among healthy donors. Shorter templates might have been favored by PCR, but patient and control samples were amplified and corrected together, so both groups would have been affected equally by any skew. In all four CD4+ subsets, TCRB CDR3 length was moderately but significantly shorter in type 1 diabetes patients.

From each donor, a single peripheral blood sample of approximately 120 mL on average was drawn into heparinised tubes. A BD FACSAria II was used to sort naive, central memory, regulatory and stem cell-like memory CD4+ T cells with a panel that included CD45RO, CCR7, CD25, CD127, CD95 and CD27. All sorted populations exceeded 95% purity. PBMCs were isolated immediately by Lymphoprep density gradient centrifugation and stained directly without culture. So that batch effects would be minimized, each experiment stained and sorted samples in pairs, pairing one healthy donor with one patient. The CDR3 measures 16 amino acids from cysteine to phenylalanine. Only CDR3 DNA is held: 48 bases, read in frame from base 1. The germline V gene yields SGHTA for CDR1 and FQGNSA for CDR2. At the junction V is shortened by 5 bases and J by 4 bases; bases outside the gene matches: 10. The High Capacity cDNA Reverse Transcription Kit was used to reverse transcribe all of the isolated RNA, meaning that expressed TCRB transcripts were what got sequenced. Naive, central memory and regulatory T cell samples underwent deep immunoSEQ sequencing, averaging about 3.3 million total reads per sample. After sorted cells were lysed in RLT buffer, RNA was extracted with DNase-treated RNeasy Micro or Mini kits, with the choice depending on cell number. Each cell subset was processed on its own to prevent cross-contamination, while patient and healthy donor samples were processed together. The immunoSEQ multiplex PCR was used to amplify TCRB sequences from cDNA, yielding 87-bp fragments that span the CDR3 region. Amplicons were sequenced on the Illumina HiSeq platform. In the authors' own workflow: PCR bias was corrected computationally using synthetic template baselines, and reads within Hamming distance 2 were collapsed, with unmergeable singletons discarded. Reads were aligned to IMGT to assign V, D and J genes, CDR3 length, and insertions or deletions at six rearrangement sites. Within each subset, clonotype counts were normalized to sorted cell number, after which true diversity and Gini coefficients were computed with the tcR R package. The overlap coefficient, calculated on TCRB nucleotide sequences, was used to measure repertoire sharing. The clones in this table, taken by TCRdb from immuneACCESS, are in-frame only. Not every clone is retained; where verified, under half of the shortfall comes from an unresolved V gene, and the cause of the rest is unknown. V and J calls plus clone size are reproduced from that table; the DNA served to infer D and trimming. Here the sample has 300,000 to 400,000 clones; 8% occur a single time. The ten largest make up less than 0.45% of the sample.

Ten or more counts support this clone. No cognate antigen has been identified for it. One base away there is no much larger clone; base qualities are not given. The rearrangement joined TRBV7-2 to TRBJ1-3; the junction holds 8 bases that match TRBD1. The receptor was derived from a woman aged 18-29 years in good health. The sequencing sample was made of central memory CD4+ T cells from blood. The CDR3 region has the sequence CASSLVGTGFGNTIYF. The sequenced DNA: TGTGCCAGCAGCCTCGTCGGGACAGGATTCGGAAACACCATATATTTT.